These 12 T cell receptor beta chains originate from one sample sequenced in a study of beta chain features in type 1 diabetes. Expressed TCRB transcripts got sequenced, as all isolated RNA was reverse transcribed. Generated by immunoSEQ multiplex PCR, the TCRdb table keeps only in-frame clones and is missing some. The data show 150,000 to 160,000 clones, around 10% seen once. The material sequenced was central memory CD4+ T cells from blood. The source is a man between 18 and 29 years old in good health.

The table lists this clone with many counts. V is TRBV29-1 and J is TRBJ2-2, with D perhaps given as TRBD1 or TRBD2 (5 bases each). This CDR3 contains 13 residues. From germline, CDR1 is SQVTM and CDR2 ANQGSEA. V dropped 5 bases and J dropped 6 bases, with 13 bases sitting between them. CDR3 in DNA: TGCAGCGTTAGGGACCCTCCGTCCGGGGAGCTGTTTTTT. It yields the protein CSVRDPPSGELFF.

The sample holds a few counts of this clone. The chain carries TRBV6-5 and TRBJ1-5, with D perhaps TRBD1 (6 bases). The CDR3 consists of 15 residues. V lost 5 bases and J lost 1, with 12 bases in between. CDR1 and CDR2 (germline): MNHEY, SVGAGI. CDR3 DNA sequence: TGTGCCAGCAGTACGACAGGAGTGAGCAATCAGCCCCAGCATTTT. It specifies CASSTTGVSNQPQHF.

This clone has a handful of counts. At the DNA level, this CDR3 is encoded by other sequences in the same sample as well. V is TRBV7-2 and J is TRBJ2-3; TRBD2 matches 11 bases. The CDR3 has 16 amino acids. The V gene end was trimmed by 1 base and the J gene end by 1 base; junction bases not matched to a gene: 1. Per germline, CDR1 SGHTA and CDR2 FQGNSA. CDR3 amino acids: CASSLGGLAGTDTQYF. CDR3 nucleotides: TGTGCCAGCAGCTTAGGGGGACTAGCGGGCACAGATACGCAGTATTTT.

Concerning this clone itself: One junction end disagrees with the germline gene, perhaps due to a read error. V is TRBV7-7 and J is TRBJ2-1; D uncertain. The CDR3 runs 13 residues. Germline V gene data show CDR1 as SSHAT and CDR2 as FNYEAQ (reference sequence). Written as DNA, the CDR3 is TGTGCTAGCAGCTTAGATAGGGACAATGAGCAGTTCTTC. This codes for CASSLDRDNEQFF.

CDR3 nucleotide sequence: TGTGCCAGCAGCTTAGAACTAGCGGGGGGAAAAGAGACCCAGTACTTC. Its translation is CASSLELAGGKETQYF. This chain uses TRBV7-3 with TRBJ2-5; 12 bases are shared with TRBD2. Trimming took 2 bases from V and 3 from J; bases not matched to a gene: 4. This CDR3 is built from 16 residues. CDR1 and CDR2 from the germline V gene are SGHTA and FQGTGA.

The rearrangement links TRBV27 to TRBJ1-1; perhaps TRBD1 as D (6 bases). Trimming pared 6 bases from V and 11 bases from J, leaving 16 bases between. The germline V gene encodes CDR1 MNHEY and CDR2 SMNVEV (reference sequence). The CDR3 consists of 12 residues. CDR3 nucleotide sequence: TGTGCCAGCAGCCCCCTCAGGGGCTCTGCTTTCTTT. Protein product: CASSPLRGSAFF.

J is TRBJ2-5 and V is TRBV4-3, with 8 bases lining up with TRBD1. The CDR3 is 13 amino acids. Losses at the gene ends were 4 bases for V and 5 bases for J; bases not matched to a gene: 3. Germline V gene lookup returns CDR1 LGHNA and CDR2 YSLEER. DNA for the CDR3: TGCGCCAGCAGCCTCCGGACAGGGGAGACCCAGTACTTC. Translated, it gives CASSLRTGETQYF.

This chain links TRBV18 with TRBJ2-1; D unresolved. The CDR3 is 16 residues long. Trimming shortened V by 0 bases and J by 4 bases, and 13 bases separated the two germline ends. In germline, CDR1 is KGHSH, CDR2 LQKENI. For the CDR3, the DNA is TGTGCCAGCTCACCACCGTGGGCAACGGCATACAATGAGCAGTTCTTC. This sequence encodes CASSPPWATAYNEQFF.

The rearrangement joins TRBV7-2 to TRBJ2-6, with 7 positions matching TRBD1. The CDR3 totals 16 residues. Germline values: CDR1 SGHTA, CDR2 FQGNSA. The J segment lost 2 bases and the V segment lost 5 bases, leaving 6 bases of the junction unmatched. The CDR3, as DNA: TGTGCCAGCAGCCTCGGGACAGCCCCTGGGGCCAACGTCCTGACTTTC. Translation gives CASSLGTAPGANVLTF.

This clone was seen more than once but under ten times. The CDR3 reads CASSSQGSSYNEQFF. CDR3 sequence (DNA): TGTGCCAGCAGCTCCCAGGGTAGCTCCTACAATGAGCAGTTCTTC. The J gene is TRBJ2-1, the V gene TRBV7-2; perhaps TRBD1 as D (5 bases). CDR3 length: 15 amino acids. From germline, CDR1 is SGHTA and CDR2 FQGNSA. V gave up 4 bases and J gave up 0 bases, with 10 bases separating them.

This clone was observed a few times. The V and J genes are TRBV6-4 and TRBJ1-2; tentative D call: TRBD1 (5 bases). Trimming removed 3 bases from V and 8 bases from J, with 16 bases in between. Germline loops: CDR1 MRHNA, CDR2 SNTAGT. The CDR3 spans 14 residues. The CDR3 DNA is TGTGCCAGCAGTGAGAGCGGCCGAAGGGGAGGCTACACCTTC. This sequence encodes CASSESGRRGGYTF.

The chain recombines TRBV11-3 with TRBJ2-1, with TRBD2 matching over 12 bases. The CDR3 contains 16 residues. The germline V gene has CDR1 SGHNT and CDR2 YENEEA. J lost 5 bases, V lost 4 bases, and 6 bases had no gene match. This chain's CDR3 is CASSSSTSGSDNEQFF. CDR3 sequence (DNA): TGTGCCAGCAGCTCCTCGACTAGCGGGAGCGACAATGAGCAGTTCTTC.